These 26 T cell receptor beta chains came from one sample sequenced in a study of T cells after yellow fever vaccination. From the 5' RACE reads, TCRdb called clonotypes with MiXCR, one entry per CDR3 protein. The sample holds about 260,000 distinct CDR3 sequences, about 5.2% seen once. Material: CD4+ T cells sorted from PBMCs, obtained on the day of the yellow fever booster vaccination. The receptors come from a man aged 18 to 30 who received the YFV17D yellow fever vaccine.

The V and J genes are TRBV10-1 and TRBJ2-1; D is tentatively TRBD1 or TRBD2 (6 bases each). Germline V gives CDR1 WNHNN, CDR2 SYGVQD (reference sequence). V gave up 7 bases and J gave up 1 base, with 14 bases separating them. The CDR3 is 15 amino acids. The DNA of the CDR3 is TGCGCCAGCACCGAGGTAGGGGGGTCCTACAATGAGCAGTTCTTC. As protein: CASTEVGGSYNEQFF.

The CDR3 sequence: CASSLVGGLGYGYTF. CDR3 in DNA: TGTGCCAGCAGCTTAGTCGGTGGGCTAGGGTATGGCTACACCTTC. The chain combines TRBV7-8 with TRBJ1-2; D is unresolved. The CDR3 extends over 15 amino acids. CDR1 is SGHVS and CDR2 is FQNEAQ in the germline V gene. V lost 1 base and J lost 5, with 14 bases in between.

The chain uses TRBV6-1 and TRBJ1-5; D is undetermined. There are 16 residues in the CDR3. Trimming took 2 bases from V and 0 from J, leaving 11 bases between them. Germline values: CDR1 MNHNS, CDR2 SASEGT. CDR3 DNA: TGTGCCAGCAGTGAATTTCTGGGATATAGCAATCAGCCCCAGCATTTT. Translation: CASSEFLGYSNQPQHF.

This clonotype was picked up many times. The chain combines TRBV7-9 with TRBJ1-6; D not certain. The germline CDR1 and CDR2 sequences are SEHNR and FQNEAQ (reference sequence). The CDR3 spans 12 residues. Trimming removed 2 bases from V and 8 bases from J, with 4 bases in between. The CDR3 region is CASSLKDSPLHF. The CDR3 DNA reads TGTGCCAGCAGCTTAAAGGATTCACCCCTCCACTTT.

This clonotype was recorded at least ten times. The chain employs TRBV5-1 and TRBJ1-2, with TRBD1 matching 11 bases. V was clipped by 0 bases and J by 5 bases; unmatched bases: 3. Germline values: CDR1 SGHRS, CDR2 YFSETQ. The CDR3 sequence is 15 residues long. CDR3 coding DNA: TGCGCCAGCAGCTTGGGGACAGGGGGCGCGTATGGCTACACCTTC. Protein: CASSLGTGGAYGYTF.

There are many counts of this clonotype. The chain has TRBV2 and TRBJ1-6, with D possibly being TRBD1 (5 bases). The CDR3 extends over 14 amino acids. In germline, CDR1 is SNHLY, CDR2 FYNNEI. V dropped 7 bases and J dropped 8 bases, with 15 bases sitting between them. CDR3 DNA sequence: TGTGCCAGCACCTTAGGGGAGTTTTATTCACCCCTCCACTTT. It is translated as CASTLGEFYSPLHF.

This clonotype has just a few counts. This rearrangement joins TRBV7-2 to TRBJ1-4; no clear D gene. Germline V gene data show CDR1 as SGHTA and CDR2 as FQGNSA. Trimming left V 3 bases short and J 5 bases short, with 7 bases between. This CDR3 contains 13 residues. The CDR3 loop reads CASSLARNEKLFF. The CDR3 region has the DNA TGTGCCAGCAGCTTGGCCCGGAATGAAAAACTGTTTTTT. Combining the CDR3 with reference TRBV7-2 and TRBJ1-4 gives the whole variable domain GAGVSQSPSNKVTEKGKDVELRCDPISGHTALYWYRQSLGQGLEFLIYFQGNSAPDKSGLPSDRFSAERTGGSVSTLTIQRTQQEDSAVYLCASSLARNEKLFFGSGTQLSVL.

The sample holds a few counts of this clonotype. This rearrangement joins TRBV28 to TRBJ2-2; 8 nucleotides agree with TRBD2. The CDR3 runs to 18 residues. V trimming: 2 bases; J trimming: 3 bases; junction bases outside the gene matches: 11. Germline CDR1 is MDHEN and CDR2 is SYDVKM. The CDR3 here is CASSLAGGASLDTGELFF. CDR3 DNA sequence: TGTGCCAGCAGTTTAGCCGGGGGGGCTTCACTGGACACCGGGGAGCTGTTTTTT.

The rearrangement links TRBV28 to TRBJ1-1; D might be TRBD1 (5 bases). Germline assignment: CDR1 MDHEN and CDR2 SYDVKM. This CDR3 contains 14 residues. V lost 3 bases, J lost 4 bases, and 12 bases lay in between. The CDR3 DNA sequence: TGTGCCAGCAGTTTTGGGACCCTGGGCACTGAAGCTTTCTTT. This gives the protein CASSFGTLGTEAFF.

This clonotype was picked up a small number of times. The rearrangement links TRBV12-3 or TRBV12-4 to TRBJ1-1; D is unresolved. The CDR3 covers 12 residues. V was pared by 3 bases and J by 8 bases, with 10 bases between. The CDR3 sequence: CASSFVTGEAFF. In DNA form, the CDR3 reads TGTGCCAGCAGTTTCGTGACGGGAGAAGCTTTCTTT.

The V gene is TRBV4-1, the J gene TRBJ2-3; D ambiguous. Germline-derived CDR1 and CDR2 are MGHRA and YSYEKL. The CDR3 spans 14 residues. Trimming removed 5 bases at V and 0 bases at J, with 9 bases between. In nucleotides, the CDR3 is TGCGCCAGCAGCGGGCACGGTAGCACAGATACGCAGTATTTT. Residues: CASSGHGSTDTQYF.

This clonotype turned up a few times. V usage is TRBV20-1 and J usage is TRBJ1-6, with 11 bases identical to TRBD1. CDR1 and CDR2 from the germline V gene are DFQATT and SNEGSKA (reference sequence). The junction had 7 bases not matched to a gene; V was cut back by 3 bases and J by 15 bases. This CDR3 is built from 13 residues. The DNA for the CDR3 is TGCAGTGCTAGGGACAGGGGGCCTCAAAACCTCCACTTT. It translates to CSARDRGPQNLHF.

This clonotype turned up a few times. The chain couples TRBV27 to TRBJ1-3; no definite D call. V dropped 7 bases and J dropped 0 bases, with 10 bases sitting between them. The CDR3 has 14 amino acids. CDR1 is MNHEY, CDR2 SMNVEV, per germline (reference sequence). CDR3 residues: CASTPDASGNTIYF. In nucleotides, the CDR3 is TGTGCCAGCACCCCGGACGCCTCTGGAAACACCATATATTTT.

The sample holds many counts of this clonotype. In DNA form, the CDR3 reads TGTGCCAGCAGCTCGGGACTAGCGGGGCACCAAGAGACCCAGTACTTC. Translated: CASSSGLAGHQETQYF. The chain couples TRBV5-5 to TRBJ2-5; 13 bases fit TRBD2. This CDR3 spans 16 amino acids. Germline V gene data show CDR1 as SGHKS and CDR2 as YYEKEE (reference sequence). V gave up 3 bases and J gave up 0 bases; unmatched junction bases: 2.

This clonotype showed up just a few times. The V gene is TRBV5-4, the J gene TRBJ2-3; TRBD2 matches at 11 bases. CDR1 is SGHNT, CDR2 YYREEE, per germline (reference sequence). CDR3 size: 14 residues. V was clipped by 3 bases and J by 6 bases; unmatched bases: 3. CDR3 nucleotide sequence: TGTGCCAGCAGCTCTAGCGGGGGGCCCGATACGCAGTATTTT. The encoded protein is CASSSSGGPDTQYF.

Only a few counts were recorded for this clonotype. V usage is TRBV5-1 and J usage is TRBJ2-5; D is unresolved. Trimming pared 1 base from V and 2 bases from J, leaving 6 bases between. The CDR3 runs 13 residues. Germline assignment: CDR1 SGHRS and CDR2 YFSETQ. The CDR3: CASSLMGQETQYF. The CDR3 bases are TGCGCCAGCAGCTTGATGGGACAAGAGACCCAGTACTTC.

The sample holds many counts of this clonotype. This rearrangement joins TRBV4-2 to TRBJ1-5; no clear D gene. CDR1 and CDR2 (germline): LGHNA, YNFKEQ. The V end was cut by 4 bases, the J end by 6 bases, with 10 bases between. This CDR3 contains 13 residues. This chain's CDR3 is CASSPRVAQPQHF. The DNA for the CDR3 is TGTGCCAGCAGCCCCCGGGTAGCTCAGCCCCAGCATTTT.

A few counts support this clonotype. J is TRBJ2-5 and V is TRBV7-2; 12 positions agree with TRBD1. V lost 5 bases to trimming and J lost 2 bases; unmatched junction nucleotides: 6. Germline loops: CDR1 SGHTA, CDR2 FQGNSA. The CDR3 is 16 residues long. The CDR3 nucleotides are TGTGCCAGCAGCCGGGACAGGGGGCGAGAACAAGAGACCCAGTACTTC. Translation gives CASSRDRGREQETQYF.

The chain employs TRBV29-1 and TRBJ2-6; tentatively, D is TRBD1 (6 bases). In germline, CDR1 is SQVTM, CDR2 ANQGSEA. Trimming left V 8 bases short and J 1 base short, with 12 bases between. CDR3 length equals 14 residues. Here the CDR3 reads CSFSGASGANVLTF. CDR3 bases: TGCAGCTTCTCAGGGGCTTCTGGGGCCAACGTCCTGACTTTC. The whole variable domain, remainder taken from reference TRBV29-1 and TRBJ2-6, is SAVISQKPSRDICQRGTSLTIQCQVDSQVTMMFWYRQQPGQSLTLIATANQGSEATYESGFVIDKFPISRPNLTFSTLTVSNMSPEDSSIYLCSFSGASGANVLTFGAGSRLTVL.

This clonotype was seen a handful of times. The chain couples TRBV6-2 or TRBV6-3 to TRBJ2-3, with a tentative D call TRBD2 (6 bases). The CDR3 consists of 16 residues. Trimming removed 5 bases from V and 4 bases from J, with 19 bases in between. The germline V gene has CDR1 MNHEY and CDR2 SVGEGT. The CDR3 DNA sequence: TGTGCCAGCAGTGAAACCGTCGGGGGTAACGCAGATACGCAGTATTTT. It translates to CASSETVGGNADTQYF.

There are a few counts of this clonotype. The chain has TRBV14 and TRBJ1-2, with D hard to call. CDR1 and CDR2 (germline): SGHDN, FVKESK. The CDR3 spans 13 residues. V was cut by 3 bases and J by 3 bases, with 8 bases left in between. The CDR3 region is CASSQNRDYGYTF. The DNA for the CDR3 is TGTGCCAGCAGCCAGAACCGGGACTATGGCTACACCTTC.

This clonotype was detected only a few times. The chain is built from TRBV20-1 and TRBJ1-5, with D possibly matching TRBD1 (5 bases). This CDR3 region has 13 residues. Germline V CDR1 and CDR2: DFQATT, SNEGSKA (reference sequence). Trimming shortened V by 3 bases and J by 6 bases, and 12 bases separated the two germline ends. The chain's CDR3 is CSASDGGIQPQHF. CDR3 DNA sequence: TGCAGTGCTAGTGACGGGGGAATTCAGCCCCAGCATTTT.

In this sample, this clonotype turned up many times. V is TRBV12-3 or TRBV12-4 and J is TRBJ2-7, with a weak D call TRBD1 (5 bases). Trimming removed 3 bases from V and 5 bases from J, with 8 bases in between. The CDR3 runs 12 residues. CDR3 in DNA: TGTGCCAGCAGTTTTTCCAGGGACGAGCAGTACGTC. Amino acids: CASSFSRDEQYV.

This clonotype has ten or more counts. CDR3 region: CATSDMGQGNTGELFF. In DNA form, the CDR3 reads TGTGCCACCAGTGATATGGGACAGGGGAACACCGGGGAGCTGTTTTTT. The V call is TRBV24-1, the J call TRBJ2-2, with TRBD1 matching over 9 bases. The CDR3 runs to 16 residues. From germline, CDR1 is KGHDR and CDR2 SFDVKD. V lost 3 bases, J lost 1 base, and 2 bases stayed unmatched.

Many counts were recorded for this clonotype. The V call is TRBV20-1, the J call TRBJ1-6; 7 nucleotides line up with TRBD1. Germline V gene sequence: CDR1 DFQATT, CDR2 SNEGSKA (reference sequence). V shed 5 bases, J shed 8 bases, and the junction held 15 bases outside the gene matches. There are 16 residues in the CDR3. CDR3 loop: CSARPLTGNRYSPLHF. CDR3 sequence (DNA): TGCAGTGCTCGCCCGCTGACAGGGAATAGGTATTCACCCCTCCACTTT.

This clonotype appeared many times. The chain has TRBV5-1 and TRBJ2-3, with 9 nucleotides matching TRBD2. Germline CDR1 reads SGHRS; CDR2 reads YFSETQ. CDR3 length: 16 residues. Trimming took 2 bases from V and 0 from J; bases not matched to a gene: 4. The CDR3, as DNA: TGCGCCAGCAGCTTTCGACTAGCGGCTAGCACAGATACGCAGTATTTT. Amino acid sequence: CASSFRLAASTDTQYF.